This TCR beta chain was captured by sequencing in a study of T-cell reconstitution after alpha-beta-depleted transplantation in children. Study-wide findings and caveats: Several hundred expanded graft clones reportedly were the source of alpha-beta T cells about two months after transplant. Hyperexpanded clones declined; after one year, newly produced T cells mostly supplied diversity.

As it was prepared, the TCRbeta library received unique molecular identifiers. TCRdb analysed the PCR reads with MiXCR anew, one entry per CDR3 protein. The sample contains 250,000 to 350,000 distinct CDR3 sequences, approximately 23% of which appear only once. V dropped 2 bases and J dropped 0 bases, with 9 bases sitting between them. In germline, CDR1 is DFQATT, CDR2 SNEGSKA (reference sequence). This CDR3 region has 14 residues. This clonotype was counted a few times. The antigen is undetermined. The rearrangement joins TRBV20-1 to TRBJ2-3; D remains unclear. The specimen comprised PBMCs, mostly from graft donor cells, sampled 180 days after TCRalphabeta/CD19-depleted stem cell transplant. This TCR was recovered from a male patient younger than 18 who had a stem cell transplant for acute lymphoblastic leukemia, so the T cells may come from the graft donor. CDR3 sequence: CSARSRPSTDTQYF. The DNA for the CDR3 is TGCAGTGCTAGATCCCGGCCTAGCACAGATACGCAGTATTTT.